Here is one TCR beta chain with its context. This clone was observed a handful of times. No cognate antigen has been identified for it. Base qualities are not at hand, and no much larger clone is one base apart. The sample comes from a study of cytomegalovirus exposure and HLA in healthy donors (dated by TCRdb to 2015 to 2018). Looking at the study overall: In an earlier analysis of 450 to 750 of the donors, about 260 Gb of sequence data and roughly 100 million unique TCR beta sequences from 150 million to 200 million T cells were reported. The study aimed to test whether signatures of past pathogen exposure could be identified by cataloging public T cell receptors. Alongside the repertoire data, information on donor age, sex, ethnicity and CMV serostatus was compiled. In a later analysis, previously published TCR beta repertoires from hundreds of donors were re-analyzed and high-resolution HLA genotyping was added so that TCR occurrence patterns could be studied. Among about 360 genotyped donors of the cohort, an average of roughly 240,000 unique TCR beta nucleotide sequences were sequenced per donor, about a sixth of them non-productive. Every repertoire in the discovery cohort had been generated on one and the same sequencing platform. An early release covering roughly 640 HLA-typed donors comprised about 290 gigabases of sequencing data and tens of millions of unique TCR sequences. An earlier analysis of about 600 of the donors used high-throughput TCR beta sequencing to judge whether each TCR beta V gene segment behaved as functional or pseudogenic. The genetic ancestry cluster associated with self-reported Caucasian donors included 81% of the 398 genotyped donors. Class I and class II HLA loci were covered by the typing at four-digit resolution. High-throughput TCR immunosequencing, statistical association of individual TCRs with disease status, and machine learning were combined to predict cytomegalovirus infection status. The later analysis used no new phenotypic data to find candidate immune exposures, relying instead on TCR beta sequences and their occurrence across donors. A separate validation cohort of roughly 130 different subjects was used in addition to the approximately 670-subject first cohort. The study used immunosequencing to profile the T cell repertoires of approximately 630 subjects and linked those repertoires to cytomegalovirus serostatus. Genome-wide SNP genotypes for about 65% of the roughly 670 donors were used in a later genetic analysis, which treated that subset as a discovery cohort. The number of donors typed differed by locus, with 629-630 for A, B, C, DRB1 and DQB1, about 500 for DQA1, over 600 for DPA1, and under 490 for DPB1. Because of strong linkage in the cohort, five DR-DQ haplotypes were treated as single units for association and clustering. Overall study outcomes, separate from this receptor: In an earlier analysis of some 640 of the donors, most TCR beta V segments were observed in productive rearrangements about 90% or about 30% of the time, broadly matching IMGT annotations. Across donors, most TCR sequences were observed very rarely, whereas some public TCRs were present in many individuals. When HLA alleles, especially DR and DQ, strongly co-occurred, attributing TCR associations to individual alleles was difficult. CMV serostatus was the only immune exposure information available for the cohort. A later genetic analysis reported fewer N-insertions in productive TCRs among donors in an Asian-associated ancestry cluster than the roughly 620-donor mean. According to a later analysis, most CMV-associated TCR beta chains appeared to be HLA-restricted, and the HLA associations seemed to be driven largely by CMV exposure. A later analysis found that HLA-associated TCR beta chains were more clonally expanded and had lower generation probabilities than equally common non-associated chains. In a later analysis, the rate of TCR association differed among HLA loci, with DRB1 alleles having the most associated TCRs and HLA-C alleles having the fewest. In a later genetic analysis, a missense DCLRE1C variant was associated with V-gene and J-gene trimming of TCR beta chains, and the association was replicated in an independent cohort. Approximately 16 rarely observed V segments, including chromosome 9 orphons, were excluded from the earlier analysis of several hundred of the donors because counts were too low. Because HLA typing was unavailable for some donors at each locus, only the typed subset was used in association tests. Specific HLA alleles were associated with some 15,000 TCR beta sequences at a false discovery rate of 0.05 in a later analysis. In the study, some 160 TCR beta chains were listed as associated with cytomegalovirus. In both the original and validation cohorts, the classifier was reported to diagnose cytomegalovirus status with high specificity and sensitivity. A group of highly shared sequence variants was considered likely to be a technical artifact of the sequencing pipeline. According to the authors, the approach could potentially be generalized to other disease states and immunological phenotypes. Three of the identified cytomegalovirus-associated TCR beta chains were confirmed in vitro to be specific for cytomegalovirus antigens. This cohort had only TCR beta chains sequenced, and the lack of alpha or paired-chain data limited which features could be detected. Several of the top co-occurrence clusters appeared to be linked to parvovirus B19, influenza, CMV and Epstein-Barr virus, according to a later analysis. Correlated functional status among segregating V segments might be attributable to linkage disequilibrium, but an unknown experimental factor could not be ruled out. Roughly uniform sequencing depth across donors was assumed in presence/absence analyses, although this assumption may not hold. A further reported finding was that TCR beta sequences accurately predicted the HLA-A and HLA-B alleles for most subjects in the first cohort. The 87-base-pair reads could not distinguish some IMGT-functional V segments, including TRBV6-2 and TRBV6-3, so those segments were excluded.

The library was prepared using the immunoSEQ multiplex PCR assay. The multiplex PCR relied on a mix of 60 forward primers for TCR Vbeta segments and 13 reverse primers for TCR Jbeta segments. The CDR3 region of rearranged TCR beta genes was amplified from genomic DNA by a multiplex PCR assay. Amplified TCR beta libraries were sequenced as 87-base-pair reads on the Illumina HiSeq System. Regarding the original processing steps: A later analysis tallied 75 million to 95 million unique TCR beta chains across the approximately 670 repertoires, and around 12 million of those chains were shared by two or more donors. Raw reads were error-corrected and collapsed into unique sequences with a nearest-neighbor algorithm that merged closely related sequences to remove PCR and sequencing errors. To assign V, D and J gene segments, CDR3 sequences were aligned to IMGT reference sequences. For a sequence to be retained, a match of at least six nucleotides was required to both a V gene segment and a J gene segment. Rearrangements were classified as productive when the CDR3 lacked stop codons and remained in frame with V and J, and all other rearrangements were classified as non-productive. CDR3 was defined by IMGT convention, running from the second conserved V-encoded cysteine to the conserved J-encoded phenylalanine. The earlier analysis of about 590 of the donors excluded sequences that lacked an unambiguous match to a single V gene segment. An earlier analysis of under 750 of the donors called V segments functional above 56.7% productive rearrangements and segregating when the between-donor standard deviation exceeded 5%. A statistical classification framework was built for diagnosing cytomegalovirus status from the catalog of TCR beta chain sequences. In a later analysis, TCR nucleotide sequences were compared against IMGT/GENE-DB human TR gene sequences so that V and J genes could be assigned. The TCRdist pipeline was used in a later analysis to assign CDR3 sequences and most-parsimonious VDJ recombination scenarios. In a later analysis, every TCR beta chain was defined by the combination of its CDR3 amino acid sequence and its V-gene family, and reads without a unique V-gene family were dropped. To address suspected cross-contamination and a sequencing artifact, a later analysis removed a few hundred highly shared, low-generation-probability nucleotide sequences. In a later analysis, a clonal expansion index for each public chain was calculated from normalized within-repertoire ranks of inferred template counts. In a later analysis, generation probabilities were computed using a VDJ recombination model fitted to out-of-frame rearrangements, and the results were checked against IGoR. A later analysis scored TCR-TCR, TCR-HLA and TCR-CMV co-occurrence with hypergeometric tests, applying a repertoire-size bias correction to TCR pairs. In a later analysis, false discovery rates were estimated by permuting HLA or CMV assignments 20 times. In a later analysis, co-occurring TCRs were grouped with DBSCAN, and TCRdist sequence similarity was added when clustering was performed within HLA-allele-positive subsets. Repertoires with fewer than 30,000 or more than 120,000 public chains were left out of co-occurrence clustering, as were a handful of repertoires with anomalous nucleotide sharing. The immuneACCESS repertoire file appears here via TCRdb, limited to in-frame rearrangements. These files lack a portion of the clones; in checked studies, under half of the deficit traces to unresolved V genes, and the cause of the others is not known. That table supplies the V and J calls and clone size; D and trimming were determined from the DNA. This sample lists 90,000 to 150,000 clones; approximately 8.6% were detected once. The ten largest clones take up about 6.6% of the sample.

The cohort was made up of about 610 healthy bone marrow donors. At the time of sampling, every cohort member was nominally healthy, though immune exposures that went unrecorded were likely present. The donor tested CMV seropositive and was one of the 289 seropositive cohort members. Each donor provided a peripheral blood sample, and peripheral blood mononuclear cells were used for TCR beta sequencing. The Qiagen DNeasy Blood Extraction Kit was used to extract genomic DNA from the blood cell samples. Trimming at the junction amounts to 0 bases on V and 9 bases on J, and the germline ends lie 9 bases apart. The germline V gene (reference sequence) provides CDR1 GTSNPN and CDR2 SVGIG. The CDR3 covers 12 residues, taking in both the cysteine and the phenylalanine. Just the 36-base CDR3 DNA is kept, in frame starting at base 1.

The origin of this receptor is a woman aged 40-49 years in good health and CMV-seropositive. The V and J genes are TRBV30 and TRBJ1-5; no D gene call is confident. Material: PBMCs. At the DNA level, the sequence is TGTGCCTGGAGTGTTGGTTCGGGGCCCCAGCATTTT. Its protein reads: CAWSVGSGPQHF.